This T cell receptor (beta chain) was documented in a study of vaccination and CD4 T cells after COVID-19. Study summary: Each control was exposed to a CEFX pool, an HIV-1 Nef pool, or no peptide at all.

With the Oncomine TCR Beta short-read assay, DNA from cultured CD4+ T cells was sequenced. TCRdb reanalysed the PCR reads using MiXCR and keeps one entry per CDR3 protein. Altogether approximately 19,000 distinct CDR3 sequences are present, 78% being singletons, with the ten largest covering 15% to 20%. Treatment: approximately nine-day PBMC culture with coronavirus spike peptide pools or control peptides (ViraFEST assay). CDR1 is SEHNR and CDR2 is FQNEAQ in the germline V gene (reference sequence). V was clipped by 1 base and J by 4 bases, with 5 bases between them. This CDR3 region has 13 residues. A remark on this clonotype: Its target is unknown.

This clonotype originated in a human donor who received a COVID-19 vaccine. This chain connects TRBV7-9 to TRBJ1-3; D ambiguous. This specimen consisted of CD4+ T cells from blood, cultured in vitro, obtained after SARS-CoV-2 vaccination. Written as DNA, the CDR3 is TGTGCCAGCAGCTTAGTTTTGGGAAACACCATATATTTT. Its translation is CASSLVLGNTIYF.